What follows describes a single TCR beta chain. Its antigen is currently unknown. This specimen comes from a study of Ad26.COV2.S vaccination and SARS-CoV-2 variants. Whole-study context: Administration of Ad26.COV2.S was intramuscular, either once or twice 56 days apart.

Sequencing used immunoSEQ multiplex PCR; TCRdb keeps in-frame clones, though not all of them. The sample carries about 460,000 clones, roughly nine tenths recorded once. V lost 5 bases to trimming and J lost 4 bases, with 23 bases between them. In germline, CDR1 is SEHNR, CDR2 FQNEAQ (reference sequence). The CDR3 contains 17 residues. Documented treatment: approximately 18 received Ad26.COV2.S at low or high dose, single or two shots; 5 received placebo; per-sample allocation not given. Specimen acquisition occurred on day 63 following the initial vaccine or placebo injection. The study, taken as a whole, reports: Spike-specific responses of CD8+ and CD4+ T cells were reported to display substantial breadth after vaccination. Vaccine recipients showed a spike-specific TCR breadth that was higher than in placebo recipients.

Sequencing used peripheral blood, obtained in a trial of Ad26.COV2.S vaccine versus placebo. The sequence came from a person between 18 and 65 years old who received the Ad26.COV2.S COVID-19 vaccine or a placebo. V gene TRBV7-9 combines with J gene TRBJ2-5, with D perhaps assigned TRBD1 or TRBD2 (5 bases each). CDR3 region: CASSSLGDGPGRETQYF. The CDR3 DNA reads as TGTGCCAGCAGCAGCTTAGGGGACGGCCCGGGGAGAGAGACCCAGTACTTC. The full variable domain, with the rest looked up from reference TRBV7-9 and TRBJ2-5, is DTGVSQNPRHKITKRGQNVTFRCDPISEHNRLYWYRQTLGQGPEFLTYFQNEAQLEKSRLLSDRFSAERPKGSFSTLEIQRTEQGDSAMYLCASSSLGDGPGRETQYFGPGTRLLVL.